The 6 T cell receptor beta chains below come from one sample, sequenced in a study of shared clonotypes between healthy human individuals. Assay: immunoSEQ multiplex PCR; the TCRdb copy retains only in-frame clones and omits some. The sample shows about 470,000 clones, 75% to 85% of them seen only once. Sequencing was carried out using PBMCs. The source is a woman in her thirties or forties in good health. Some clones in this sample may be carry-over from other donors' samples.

CDR3 sequence (DNA): TGTGCCAGCAGCGTAGTGGATACGCAGTATTTT. Translating it yields CASSVVDTQYF. This chain joins TRBV9 and TRBJ2-3; D is undetermined. Germline assignment: CDR1 SGDLS and CDR2 YYNGEE. CDR3 length equals 11 residues. Between the trimmed V and J ends, which lost 0 bases and 6 bases, there was a span of 2 bases.

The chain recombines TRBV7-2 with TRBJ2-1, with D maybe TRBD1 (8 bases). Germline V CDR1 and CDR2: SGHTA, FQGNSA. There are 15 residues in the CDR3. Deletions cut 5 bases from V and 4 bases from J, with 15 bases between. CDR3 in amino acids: CASSQGASGYNEQFF. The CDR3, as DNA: TGTGCCAGCAGCCAGGGGGCTAGCGGATACAATGAGCAGTTCTTC.

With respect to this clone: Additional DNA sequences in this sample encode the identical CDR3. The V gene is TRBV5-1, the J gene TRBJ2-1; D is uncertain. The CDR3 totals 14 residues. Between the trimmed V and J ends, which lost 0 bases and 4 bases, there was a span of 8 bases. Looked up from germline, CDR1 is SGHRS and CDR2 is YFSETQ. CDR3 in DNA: TGCGCCAGCAGCTTGGCCTCTAGTTACAATGAGCAGTTCTTC. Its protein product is CASSLASSYNEQFF. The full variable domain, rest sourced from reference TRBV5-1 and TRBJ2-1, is KAGVTQTPRYLIKTRGQQVTLSCSPISGHRSVSWYQQTPGQGLQFLFEYFSETQRNKGNFPGRFSGRQFSNSRSEMNVSTLELGDSALYLCASSLASSYNEQFFGPGTRLTVL.

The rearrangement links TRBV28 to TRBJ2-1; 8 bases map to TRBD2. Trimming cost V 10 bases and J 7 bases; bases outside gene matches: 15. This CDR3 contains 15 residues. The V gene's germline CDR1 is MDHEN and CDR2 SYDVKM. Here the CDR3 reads CAMKGRGATVNEQFF. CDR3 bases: TGTGCCATGAAAGGGCGGGGGGCGACGGTGAATGAGCAGTTCTTC.

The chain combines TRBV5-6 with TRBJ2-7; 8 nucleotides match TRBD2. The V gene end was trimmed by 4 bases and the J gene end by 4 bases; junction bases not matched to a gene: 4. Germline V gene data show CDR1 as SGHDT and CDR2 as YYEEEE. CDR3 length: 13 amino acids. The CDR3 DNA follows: TGTGCCAGCAGCCGGACTAGCCGTTACGAGCAGTACTTC. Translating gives CASSRTSRYEQYF.

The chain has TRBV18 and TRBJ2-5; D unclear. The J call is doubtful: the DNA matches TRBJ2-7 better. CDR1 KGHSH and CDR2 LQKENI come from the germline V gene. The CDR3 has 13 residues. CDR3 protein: CASSPNGPYEQYF. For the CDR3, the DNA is TGTGCCAGCTCACCCAACGGCCCCTACGAGCAGTACTTC.